The entry below gives a single T cell receptor beta chain sequence along with its context. What it binds is unknown. CDR3 length: 16 residues. The entry originates in a study of PD-L1 blockade in urothelial cancer. The wider study: It was at some point between 2012 and 2014 that patients started atezolizumab at 1,200 mg intravenously every 3 weeks. Bladder-origin urothelial cancer in males described about 90% of the roughly 30 patients. Timepoints chosen for blood analysis were 3 weeks (second dose) and 6 weeks after treatment start.

Overall study results and limits: Lower than median blood TCR clonality before treatment predicted better survival.

Here immunoSEQ multiplex PCR was the method, and the copy in TCRdb shows in-frame clones only, minus some. The data hold roughly 32,000 clones, with about 79% observed a single time. The TCR was taken from a man between 60 and 75 years old with urothelial cancer. The chain is built from TRBV21-1 and TRBJ2-3; the table's D call, TRBD2, was not checked against the DNA. TRBV21-1 is a recognized pseudogene. The source material was PBMCs, sampled around atezolizumab (anti-PD-L1) treatment. This CDR3 is CASSRRGAGGMDTQYF. DNA for the CDR3: TGTGCCAGCAGCCGCCGGGGGGCGGGGGGGATGGATACGCAGTATTTT.